The 13 T cell receptor beta chains below were found in one sample sequenced in a study of tumor T cells in aggressive B-cell lymphoma. The method was immunoSEQ multiplex PCR; TCRdb's version includes in-frame clones alone and lacks a portion of them. The table has about 7,900 clones, over 80% seen once; the top ten hold about 4.8%. Sequences were obtained from tumor tissue. The source of these receptors is an adult with diffuse large B cell lymphoma.

V gene TRBV6-5 combines with J gene TRBJ2-3; 9 nucleotides match TRBD2. Looked up from germline, CDR1 is MNHEY and CDR2 is SVGAGI. Trimming cost V 4 bases and J 3 bases; bases outside gene matches: 5. The CDR3 spans 15 residues. The CDR3 bases are TGTGCCAGCAGTTGGGCTAGCGGGATGACAGATACGCAGTATTTT. This codes for CASSWASGMTDTQYF.

The chain uses TRBV29-1 and TRBJ2-7, with D perhaps TRBD1 (8 bases). CDR1 and CDR2 (germline): SQVTM, ANQGSEA. Trimming shortened V by 2 bases and J by 5 bases, and 19 bases separated the two germline ends. The CDR3 consists of 15 residues. The CDR3 nucleotides read TGCAGCGTTGAACGAGGGACAGGCGCGGGGGACGAGCAGTACTTC. This codes for CSVERGTGAGDEQYF.

The table lists this clone with a count of one. J is TRBJ2-2 and V is TRBV10-3, with 7 bases aligning to TRBD1. The CDR3 has 13 amino acids. Germline loops: CDR1 ENHRY, CDR2 SYGVKD. After removal of 5 bases from V and 3 bases from J, the junction contained 0 bases not matched to a gene. The DNA of the CDR3 is TGTGCCATCAGTACAGGGGACACCGGGGAGCTGTTTTTT. Translation gives CAISTGDTGELFF.

The chain joins TRBV11-2 to TRBJ1-4, with D perhaps TRBD1 (6 bases). Trimming took 6 bases from V and 0 from J, leaving 14 bases between them. The CDR3 spans 16 residues. Germline V gene sequence: CDR1 SGHAT, CDR2 FQNNGV. The CDR3 DNA reads as TGTGCCAGCAGGTCGCCGCACAGGGCAACTAATGAAAAACTGTTTTTT. It translates to CASRSPHRATNEKLFF.

This chain connects TRBV6-4 to TRBJ2-3, with D uncertain. Germline CDR1 reads MRHNA; CDR2 reads SNTAGT. V was clipped by 6 bases and J by 4 bases, with 17 bases between them. The CDR3 is made up of 15 amino acids. DNA of the CDR3: TGTGCCAGCAGCCCCACGTCACAGCAGGCAGATACGCAGTATTTT. Protein: CASSPTSQQADTQYF.

The chain recombines TRBV11-3 with TRBJ1-4; 7 bases are shared with TRBD1. J gave up 0 bases and V 2 bases, and 9 bases lay outside the gene matches. The length of the CDR3 is 18 residues. Germline CDR1 reads SGHNT; CDR2 reads YENEEA. CDR3 region: CASSLNQGGTSTNEKLFF. The CDR3 region has the DNA TGTGCCAGCAGCTTAAATCAGGGGGGCACCTCAACTAATGAAAAACTGTTTTTT.

The V and J genes are TRBV7-9 and TRBJ1-4; unclear D gene. V shed 5 bases and J shed 7 bases, with 8 bases lying between them. The CDR3 spans 12 residues. Germline CDR1 is SEHNR and CDR2 is FQNEAQ (reference sequence). The CDR3 loop reads CASSPLSEKLFF. The DNA for the CDR3 is TGTGCCAGCAGCCCCCTCAGTGAAAAACTGTTTTTT.

This chain uses TRBV7-9 with TRBJ2-1, with a weak D call TRBD2 (5 bases). CDR3 size: 14 residues. The ends were cut back, 4 bases at V and 8 bases at J, with 15 bases in the middle. CDR1 is SEHNR and CDR2 is FQNEAQ in the germline V gene (reference sequence). CDR3 in amino acids: CASSSRSGLDEQFF. The DNA of the CDR3 is TGTGCCAGCAGCTCTAGGAGCGGATTGGATGAGCAGTTCTTC.

This clone has a handful of counts. The chain is built from TRBV11-2 and TRBJ2-5; 13 bases fit TRBD2. CDR3 length equals 16 residues. Germline lookup yields CDR1 SGHAT and CDR2 FQNNGV. Unmatched junction bases numbered 12, after V lost 10 bases and J lost 4 bases. CDR3 loop: CATGIGLAGVGETQYF. The CDR3 coding sequence is TGTGCCACCGGTATAGGACTAGCGGGAGTAGGAGAGACCCAGTACTTC. The full variable domain, in which reference TRBV11-2 and TRBJ2-5 provide the parts outside the CDR3, is EAGVAQSPRYKIIEKRQSVAFWCNPISGHATLYWYQQILGQGPKLLIQFQNNGVVDDSQLPKDRFSAERLKGVDSTLKIQPAKLEDSAVYLCATGIGLAGVGETQYFGPGTRLLVL.

This clone appeared a few times. The rearrangement links TRBV2 to TRBJ2-7; D is unresolved. The CDR3 spans 13 residues. Germline CDR1 SNHLY, CDR2 FYNNEI. V shed 6 bases and J shed 1 base, with 10 bases lying between them. The CDR3 here is CASREQRSYEQYF. CDR3 coding DNA: TGTGCCAGCAGGGAACAACGGTCCTACGAGCAGTACTTC.

This clone was detected once. The gene calls are TRBV5-1 and TRBJ2-7; 8 bases align to TRBD2. Germline CDR1 reads SGHRS; CDR2 reads YFSETQ. With 4 bases clipped from V and 5 bases from J, the junction kept 11 bases outside the gene matches. The CDR3 totals 15 residues. The CDR3 region is CASSTQRGHLNEQYF. The CDR3 DNA sequence: TGCGCCAGCAGCACTCAGCGGGGGCATCTTAACGAGCAGTACTTC. The entire variable domain, with the rest obtained from reference TRBV5-1 and TRBJ2-7, is as follows: KAGVTQTPRYLIKTRGQQVTLSCSPISGHRSVSWYQQTPGQGLQFLFEYFSETQRNKGNFPGRFSGRQFSNSRSEMNVSTLELGDSALYLCASSTQRGHLNEQYFGPGTRLTVT.

By its share, this clone is large. The identical CDR3 is also encoded by other nucleotide sequences in the sample. This sequence joins TRBV2 and TRBJ2-1; no clear D. This CDR3 comprises 15 residues. Germline CDR1 reads SNHLY; CDR2 reads FYNNEI. Between the trimmed V and J ends, which lost 2 bases and 4 bases, there was a span of 12 bases. The CDR3 loop reads CASSEPLSTYNEQFF. The DNA of the CDR3 is TGTGCCAGCAGTGAACCCCTAAGCACTTACAATGAGCAGTTCTTC.

This clone was picked up one time. The rearrangement joins TRBV7-9 to TRBJ2-5; 8 bases agree with TRBD1. The J call could be wrong; TRBJ2-7 is a better fit for the DNA end. The germline CDR1 and CDR2 sequences are SEHNR and FQNEAQ (reference sequence). The CDR3 is 14 amino acids. CDR3 protein: CASSLRDRSYEQYF. CDR3 sequence (DNA): TGTGCCAGCAGCTTACGGGACAGGAGTTACGAGCAGTACTTC.